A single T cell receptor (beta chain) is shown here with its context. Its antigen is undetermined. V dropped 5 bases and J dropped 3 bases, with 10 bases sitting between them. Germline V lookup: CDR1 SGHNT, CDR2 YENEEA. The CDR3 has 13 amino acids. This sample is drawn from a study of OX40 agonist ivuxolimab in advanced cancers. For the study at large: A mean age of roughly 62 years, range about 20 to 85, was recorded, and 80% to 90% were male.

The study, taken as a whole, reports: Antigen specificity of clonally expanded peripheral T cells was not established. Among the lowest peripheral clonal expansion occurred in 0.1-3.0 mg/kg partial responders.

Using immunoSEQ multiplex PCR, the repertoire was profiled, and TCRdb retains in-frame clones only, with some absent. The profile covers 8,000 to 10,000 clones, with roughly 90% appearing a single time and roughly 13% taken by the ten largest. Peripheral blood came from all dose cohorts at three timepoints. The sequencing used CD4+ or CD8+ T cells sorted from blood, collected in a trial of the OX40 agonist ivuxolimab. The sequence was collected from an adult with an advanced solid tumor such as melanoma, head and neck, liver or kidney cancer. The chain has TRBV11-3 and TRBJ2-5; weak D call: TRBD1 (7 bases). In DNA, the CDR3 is TGTGCCAGCAGCCAGGGGGGCGAAGAGACCCAGTACTTC. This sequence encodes CASSQGGEETQYF.